The rows below give T cell receptor beta chains drawn from one sample of a study of blood T cell repertoires in COVID-19. The repertoire was sequenced with immunoSEQ multiplex PCR; TCRdb's copy has only in-frame clones and lacks some. The repertoire consists of roughly 330,000 clones, with approximately 89% occurring once and the leading ten covering 5%. The sequenced sample was PBMCs or T cells enriched from blood (not recorded which). These receptors all stem from a man between 25 and 39 years old who had recovered from COVID-19. The CDR3 runs from the conserved cysteine through the conserved F or W. D genes are given only for firm matches. Rows give clone size only sometimes, using once, few, many, or a class for an expanded clone.

TRBD1	TRBV28	TRBJ1-2	NA	CASKTGTARGYTF	TGTGCCAGCAAAACCGGGACAGCGAGAGGCTACACCTTC
TRBD1	TRBV3-1/TRBV3-2	TRBJ1-2	NA	CASSQDPGTVGSGYTF	TGTGCCAGCAGCCAAGACCCCGGGACAGTAGGGAGTGGCTACACCTTC
NA	TRBV21-1	TRBJ2-7	NA	CASSKAAVDSYEQYF	TGTGCCAGCAGCAAAGCGGCGGTCGACTCCTACGAGCAGTACTTC
TRBD1	TRBV18	TRBJ2-5	NA	CASSSQTGPQETQYF	TGTGCCAGCTCGTCGCAGACAGGGCCACAAGAGACCCAGTACTTC
TRBD1	TRBV13	TRBJ1-3	NA	CASSLAGTGGFGNTIYF	TGTGCCAGCAGCTTAGCTGGGACAGGGGGATTCGGAAACACCATATATTTT
TRBD1	TRBV18	TRBJ1-4	NA	CASSLPRGPNEKLFF	TGTGCCAGCTCACTCCCGAGGGGGCCCAATGAAAAACTGTTTTTT
NA	TRBV4-1	TRBJ2-2	NA	CASSLSQLANTGELFF	TGCGCCAGCAGCCTTTCTCAACTCGCGAACACCGGGGAGCTGTTTTTT
NA	TRBV7-9	TRBJ1-2	NA	CASSPGGRGGYTF	TGTGCCAGCAGCCCGGGGGGGCGCGGCGGCTACACCTTC
TRBD1	TRBV5-4	TRBJ1-6	NA	CASSWTGNNSPLHF	TGTGCCAGCAGCTGGACAGGGAATAATTCACCCCTCCACTTT
TRBD1	TRBV9	TRBJ1-3	NA	CASSVEPGGSGNTIYF	TGTGCCAGCAGCGTAGAACCAGGGGGATCTGGAAACACCATATATTTT
TRBD1	TRBV6-1	TRBJ1-1	NA	CASSESPTGGTEAFF	TGTGCCAGCAGTGAATCCCCCACAGGGGGCACTGAAGCTTTCTTT
NA	TRBV27	TRBJ2-2	NA	CASKLNTGELFF	TGTGCCAGCAAGCTTAACACCGGGGAGCTGTTTTTT
NA	TRBV28	TRBJ1-1	NA	CASSLFESPNTEAFF	TGTGCCAGCAGTTTATTTGAGAGTCCGAACACTGAAGCTTTCTTT
NA	TRBV6-5	TRBJ2-1	NA	CASSKGVINEQFF	TGTGCCAGCAGTAAGGGAGTTATTAATGAGCAGTTCTTC
NA	TRBV18	TRBJ1-3	NA	CASSPPRGADGNTIYF	TGTGCCAGCTCACCACCGCGGGGGGCGGATGGAAACACCATATATTTT
NA	TRBV10-3	TRBJ1-2	NA	CAINEQGSPLYGYTF	TGTGCCATCAACGAACAGGGATCCCCCCTCTATGGCTACACCTTC
TRBD2	TRBV9	TRBJ2-1	NA	CASSVLTGGGFNEQFF	TGTGCCAGCAGCGTACTTACTGGCGGGGGTTTTAATGAGCAGTTCTTC
TRBD1	TRBV7-8	TRBJ1-1	NA	CASIRDRGFTEAFF	TGTGCCAGCATTCGGGACAGGGGGTTCACTGAAGCTTTCTTT
NA	TRBV2	TRBJ1-5	few	CASSATGTYHQPQHF	TGTGCCAGCAGCGCGACAGGTACCTATCATCAGCCCCAGCATTTT
NA	TRBV5-1	TRBJ1-3	NA	CASSLTGNGNTIYF	TGCGCCAGCAGCCTGACCGGGAACGGAAACACCATATATTTT